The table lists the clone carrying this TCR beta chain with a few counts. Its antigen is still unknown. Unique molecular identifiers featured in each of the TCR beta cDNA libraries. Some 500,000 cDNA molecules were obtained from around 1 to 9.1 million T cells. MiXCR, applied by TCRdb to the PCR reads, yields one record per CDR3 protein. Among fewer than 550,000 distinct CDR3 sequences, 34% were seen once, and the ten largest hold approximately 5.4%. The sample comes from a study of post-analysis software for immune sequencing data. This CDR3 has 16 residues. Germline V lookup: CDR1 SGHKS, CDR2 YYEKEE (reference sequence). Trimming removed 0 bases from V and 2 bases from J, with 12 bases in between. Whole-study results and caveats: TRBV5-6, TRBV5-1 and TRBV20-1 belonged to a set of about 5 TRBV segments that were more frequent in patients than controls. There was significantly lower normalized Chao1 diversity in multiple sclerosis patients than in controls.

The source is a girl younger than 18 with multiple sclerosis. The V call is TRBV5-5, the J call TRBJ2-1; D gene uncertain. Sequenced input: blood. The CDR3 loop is CASSLGPERTYNEQFF. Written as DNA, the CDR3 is TGTGCCAGCAGCTTGGGCCCAGAAAGGACCTACAATGAGCAGTTCTTC. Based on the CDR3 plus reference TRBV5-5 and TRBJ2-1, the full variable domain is DAGVTQSPTHLIKTRGQQVTLRCSPISGHKSVSWYQQVLGQGPQFIFQYYEKEERGRGNFPDRFSARQFPNYSSELNVNALLLGDSALYLCASSLGPERTYNEQFFGPGTRLTVL.